Listed here are 9 T cell receptor beta chains from one sample, sequenced in a study of control samples from healthy donors and cancer patients. Repertoires were generated with immunoSEQ multiplex PCR, while TCRdb's copy carries only in-frame clones and drops some. The sample holds tens of thousands of clones, almost 90% seen once. What was sequenced was PBMCs. Receptors were obtained from a man in his fifties or sixties with colorectal cancer.

The genes are TRBV12-5 and TRBJ1-2; D might be TRBD1 (5 bases). V was cut by 6 bases and J by 5 bases, with 16 bases left in between. CDR1 is LGHNT and CDR2 is FRNRAP in the germline V gene. There are 14 residues in the CDR3. CDR3 coding DNA: TGTGCTAGTGGAAGCTCGGGGGAAGGGTATGGCTACACCTTC. This codes for CASGSSGEGYGYTF.

The CDR3, as DNA: TGTGCCAGCAGTTACTCAGGAGCTGGAAACACCATATATTTT. It is translated as CASSYSGAGNTIYF. The chain recombines TRBV6-6 with TRBJ1-3; D uncertain. Trimming removed 0 bases at V and 2 bases at J, with 5 bases between. The CDR3 is made up of 14 amino acids. In germline, CDR1 is MNHNY, CDR2 SVGAGI (reference sequence).

This chain connects TRBV6-2 or TRBV6-3 to TRBJ2-2; D is ambiguous. Per the germline V gene, CDR1 is MNHEY and CDR2 is SVGEGT. The germline V and J ends were trimmed by 0 bases and 7 bases, with 12 bases remaining between them. The CDR3 contains 15 residues. The CDR3 nucleotides are TGTGCCAGCAGTTACTCGAACCTCCCGGGCGGGGAGCTGTTTTTT. The encoded protein is CASSYSNLPGGELFF.

This sequence joins TRBV11-2 and TRBJ2-3; 8 bases line up with TRBD2. The germline gives CDR1 SGHAT, CDR2 FQNNGV. The CDR3 totals 13 residues. V lost 5 bases to trimming and J lost 4 bases; unmatched junction nucleotides: 2. CDR3 in DNA: TGTGCCAGCAGCCCGACTAGCGCAGATACGCAGTATTTT. This translates into CASSPTSADTQYF.

The rearrangement links TRBV2 to TRBJ1-2, with D possibly TRBD1 on 6 matching bases. This CDR3 comprises 14 residues. The V gene lost 4 bases and the J gene lost 8 bases, with 17 bases spanning the gap. Germline V CDR1 and CDR2: SNHLY, FYNNEI. The CDR3 DNA sequence: TGTGCCAGCAGTGCTGGGACAACTCTCGGGGGCTACACCTTC. This translates into CASSAGTTLGGYTF.

CDR3 nucleotides: TGCGCCAGCAGCCCCCCCGGACAGGCCCCAGATACGCAGTATTTT. Its translation: CASSPPGQAPDTQYF. The rearrangement joins TRBV4-3 to TRBJ2-3, with 7 bases aligning to TRBD1. This CDR3 has 15 amino acids. Germline loops: CDR1 LGHNA, CDR2 YSLEER. V was pared by 4 bases and J by 4 bases, with 8 bases of the junction left unmatched.

The sample holds a few counts of this clone. This chain links TRBV7-9 with TRBJ1-4; possible D gene TRBD1, 6 bases. Trimming removed 7 bases at V and 7 bases at J, with 31 bases between. The CDR3 totals 19 residues. Germline V gene data show CDR1 as SEHNR and CDR2 as FQNEAQ (reference sequence). The CDR3 bases are TGTGCCAGCACCTTCTGGGGATGGGGAACAAAGACACAGGGTGAAAAACTGTTTTTT. Residues: CASTFWGWGTKTQGEKLFF.

This sequence joins TRBV11-3 and TRBJ2-6; possibly TRBD2 for D (6 bases). This CDR3 spans 14 amino acids. Germline loops: CDR1 SGHNT, CDR2 YENEEA. Trimming took off 8 bases at V and 1 base at J, with 9 bases between the two ends. This CDR3 reads CASGGNSGANVLTF. The CDR3 coding sequence is TGTGCCAGCGGGGGGAATTCTGGGGCCAACGTCCTGACTTTC.

V gene TRBV6-1 combines with J gene TRBJ1-2; TRBD1 aligns across 8 bases. The trim removed 1 base at V and 7 bases at J, leaving 11 bases unmatched. CDR1 and CDR2 from the germline V gene are MNHNS and SASEGT. The CDR3 covers 16 residues. CDR3 in amino acids: CASSEGLGQVKGGYTF. CDR3 sequence (DNA): TGTGCCAGCAGTGAAGGGTTGGGACAGGTGAAGGGTGGCTACACCTTC.